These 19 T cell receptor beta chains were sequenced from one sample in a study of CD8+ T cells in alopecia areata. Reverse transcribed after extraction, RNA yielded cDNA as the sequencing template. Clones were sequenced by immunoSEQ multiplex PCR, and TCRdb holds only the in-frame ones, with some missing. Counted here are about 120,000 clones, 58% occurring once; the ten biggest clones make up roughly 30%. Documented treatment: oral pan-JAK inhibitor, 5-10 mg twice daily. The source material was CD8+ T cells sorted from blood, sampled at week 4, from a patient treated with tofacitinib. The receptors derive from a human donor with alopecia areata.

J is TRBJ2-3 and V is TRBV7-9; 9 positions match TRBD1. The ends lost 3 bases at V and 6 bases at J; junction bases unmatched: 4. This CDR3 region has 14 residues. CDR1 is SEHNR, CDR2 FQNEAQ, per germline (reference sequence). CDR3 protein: CASSLGQGRDTQYF. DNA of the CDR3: TGTGCCAGCAGCTTGGGACAGGGCAGGGATACGCAGTATTTT.

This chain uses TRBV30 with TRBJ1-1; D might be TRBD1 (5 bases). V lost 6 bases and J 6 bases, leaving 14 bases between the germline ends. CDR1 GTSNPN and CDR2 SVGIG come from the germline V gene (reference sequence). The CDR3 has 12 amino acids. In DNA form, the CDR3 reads TGTGCCTGTAGGGGCACTGGCGCTGAAGCTTTCTTT. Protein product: CACRGTGAEAFF. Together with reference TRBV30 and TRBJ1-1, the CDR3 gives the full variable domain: SQTIHQWPATLVQPVGSPLSLECTVEGTSNPNLYWYRQAAGRGLQLLFYSVGIGQISSEVPQNLSASRPQDRQFILSSKKLLLSDSGFYLCACRGTGAEAFFGQGTRLTVV.

Here the CDR3 reads CASSSNLAGRVEGQYF. The CDR3 DNA is TGTGCCAGCAGCTCCAACTTGGCGGGGCGGGTGGAAGGGCAGTATTTT. The gene calls are TRBV7-2 and TRBJ2-3; the D gene is possibly TRBD2 (6 bases). This CDR3 is built from 16 residues. Trimming left V 4 bases short and J 11 bases short, with 25 bases between. In germline, CDR1 is SGHTA, CDR2 FQGNSA.

CDR3 DNA: TGTGCCTGGAATGCACTAGCGGGGGACGAGCAGTTCTTC. Translation: CAWNALAGDEQFF. This chain uses TRBV30 with TRBJ2-1; 11 positions match TRBD2. Trimming removed 4 bases from V and 10 bases from J; junction bases left unmatched: 6. The CDR3 totals 13 residues. Per the germline V gene, CDR1 is GTSNPN and CDR2 is SVGIG (reference sequence).

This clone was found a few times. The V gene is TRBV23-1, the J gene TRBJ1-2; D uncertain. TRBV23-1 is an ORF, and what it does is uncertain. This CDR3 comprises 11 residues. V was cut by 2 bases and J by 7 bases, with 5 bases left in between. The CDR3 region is CASSQVVGYTF. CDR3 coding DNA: TGCGCCAGCAGTCAAGTAGTTGGCTACACCTTC.

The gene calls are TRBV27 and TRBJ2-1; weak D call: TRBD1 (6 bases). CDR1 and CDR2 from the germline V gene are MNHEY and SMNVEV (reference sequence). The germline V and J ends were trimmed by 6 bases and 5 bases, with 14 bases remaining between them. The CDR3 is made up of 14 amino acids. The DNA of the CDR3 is TGTGCCAGCAGCATTGGTACAGGGAACAATGAGCAGTTCTTC. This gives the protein CASSIGTGNNEQFF.

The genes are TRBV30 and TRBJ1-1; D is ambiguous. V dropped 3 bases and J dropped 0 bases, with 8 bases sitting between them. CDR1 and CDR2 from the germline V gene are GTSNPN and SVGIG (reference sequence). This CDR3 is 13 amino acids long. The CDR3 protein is CAWSVILNTEAFF. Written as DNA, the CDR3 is TGTGCCTGGAGCGTTATATTGAACACTGAAGCTTTCTTT. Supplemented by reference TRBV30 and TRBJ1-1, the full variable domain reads SQTIHQWPATLVQPVGSPLSLECTVEGTSNPNLYWYRQAAGRGLQLLFYSVGIGQISSEVPQNLSASRPQDRQFILSSKKLLLSDSGFYLCAWSVILNTEAFFGQGTRLTVV.

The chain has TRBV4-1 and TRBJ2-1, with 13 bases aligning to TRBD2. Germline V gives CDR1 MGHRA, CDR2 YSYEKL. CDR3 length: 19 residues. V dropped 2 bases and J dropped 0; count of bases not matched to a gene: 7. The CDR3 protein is CASSQIGTSGVSSYNEQFF. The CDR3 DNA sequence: TGCGCCAGCAGCCAAATCGGGACTAGCGGGGTAAGCTCCTACAATGAGCAGTTCTTC.

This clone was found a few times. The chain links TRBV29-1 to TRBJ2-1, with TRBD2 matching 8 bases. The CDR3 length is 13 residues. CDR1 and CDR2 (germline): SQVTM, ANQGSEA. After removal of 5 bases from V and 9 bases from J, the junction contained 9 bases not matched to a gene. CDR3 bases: TGCAGCGTTCCCGGGACTAGACCGACTGAGCAGTTCTTC. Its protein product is CSVPGTRPTEQFF.

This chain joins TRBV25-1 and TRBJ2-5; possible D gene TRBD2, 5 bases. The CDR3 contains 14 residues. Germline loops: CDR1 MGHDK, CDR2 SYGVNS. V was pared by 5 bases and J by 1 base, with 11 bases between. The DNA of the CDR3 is TGTGCCAGCAGTCCCCGGGATGGCCAAGAGACCCAGTACTTC. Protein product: CASSPRDGQETQYF.

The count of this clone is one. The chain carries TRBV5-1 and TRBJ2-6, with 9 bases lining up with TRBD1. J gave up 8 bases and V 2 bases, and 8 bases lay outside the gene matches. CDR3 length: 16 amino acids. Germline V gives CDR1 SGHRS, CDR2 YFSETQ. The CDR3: CASSFSGQGLTNVLTF. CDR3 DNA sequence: TGCGCCAGCAGCTTCTCCGGACAGGGGCTTACCAACGTCCTGACTTTC.

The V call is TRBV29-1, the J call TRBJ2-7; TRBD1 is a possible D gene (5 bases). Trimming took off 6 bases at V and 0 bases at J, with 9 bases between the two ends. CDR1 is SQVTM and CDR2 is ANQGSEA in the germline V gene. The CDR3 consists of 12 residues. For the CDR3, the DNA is TGCAGCGTCGAGGACATCTCCTACGAGCAGTACTTC. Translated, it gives CSVEDISYEQYF.

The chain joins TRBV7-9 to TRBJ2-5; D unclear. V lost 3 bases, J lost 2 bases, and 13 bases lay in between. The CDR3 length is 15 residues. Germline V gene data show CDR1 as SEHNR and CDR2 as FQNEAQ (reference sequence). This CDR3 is CASSFRQGWQETQYF. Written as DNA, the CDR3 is TGTGCCAGCAGCTTTCGGCAAGGGTGGCAAGAGACCCAGTACTTC.

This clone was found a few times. CDR3 loop: CATSRDPGQIGVKETQYF. CDR3 coding DNA: TGTGCCACCAGCAGAGACCCAGGACAAATTGGGGTTAAAGAGACCCAGTACTTC. V usage is TRBV15 and J usage is TRBJ2-5, with D maybe TRBD1 (5 bases). V was pared by 0 bases and J by 3 bases, with 20 bases between. This CDR3 has 18 amino acids. Per germline, CDR1 LNHNV and CDR2 YYDKDF (reference sequence).

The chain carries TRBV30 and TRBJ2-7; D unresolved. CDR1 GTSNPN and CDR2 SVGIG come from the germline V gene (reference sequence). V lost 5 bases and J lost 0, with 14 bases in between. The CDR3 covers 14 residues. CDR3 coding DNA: TGTGCCTGGGAGAGAACTTCTAGCTCCTACGAGCAGTACTTC. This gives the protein CAWERTSSSYEQYF.

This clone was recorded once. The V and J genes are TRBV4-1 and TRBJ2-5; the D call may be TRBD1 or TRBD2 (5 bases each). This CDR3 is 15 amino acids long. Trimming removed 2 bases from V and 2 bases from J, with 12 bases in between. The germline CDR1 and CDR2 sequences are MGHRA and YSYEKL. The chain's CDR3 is CASSQRGAEQETQYF. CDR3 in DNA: TGCGCCAGCAGCCAACGGGGCGCCGAACAAGAGACCCAGTACTTC.

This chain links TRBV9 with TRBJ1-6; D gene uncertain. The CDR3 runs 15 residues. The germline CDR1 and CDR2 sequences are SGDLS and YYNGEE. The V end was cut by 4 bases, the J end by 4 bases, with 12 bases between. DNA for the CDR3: TGTGCCAGCAGCCCGCCCGAGGATTATAATTCACCCCTCCACTTT. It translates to CASSPPEDYNSPLHF.

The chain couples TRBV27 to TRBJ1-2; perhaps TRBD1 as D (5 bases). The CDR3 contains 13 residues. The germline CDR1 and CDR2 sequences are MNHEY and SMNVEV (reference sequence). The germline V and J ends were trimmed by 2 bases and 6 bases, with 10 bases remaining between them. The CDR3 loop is CASSLTGGHGYTF. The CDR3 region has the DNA TGTGCCAGCAGTTTAACGGGGGGTCATGGCTACACCTTC.

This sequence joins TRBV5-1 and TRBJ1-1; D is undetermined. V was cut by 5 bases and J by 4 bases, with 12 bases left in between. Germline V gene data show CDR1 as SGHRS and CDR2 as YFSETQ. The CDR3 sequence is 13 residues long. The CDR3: CASSRGSSTEAFF. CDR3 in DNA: TGCGCCAGCAGTCGGGGTTCTAGCACTGAAGCTTTCTTT. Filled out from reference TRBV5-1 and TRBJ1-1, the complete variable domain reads KAGVTQTPRYLIKTRGQQVTLSCSPISGHRSVSWYQQTPGQGLQFLFEYFSETQRNKGNFPGRFSGRQFSNSRSEMNVSTLELGDSALYLCASSRGSSTEAFFGQGTRLTVV.